The 2 T cell receptor beta chains listed next were all sequenced from one sample in a study of blood T cell repertoires in COVID-19. Assay used: immunoSEQ multiplex PCR; TCRdb lists only in-frame clones, some missing. The sample holds around 400,000 clones, roughly 90% seen once. The source material was PBMCs or T cells enriched from blood (not recorded which). The receptors were sampled from a woman in her thirties who had recovered from COVID-19.

V is TRBV27 and J is TRBJ2-7; D not resolved. Trimming removed 5 bases at V and 0 bases at J, with 8 bases between. The germline gives CDR1 MNHEY, CDR2 SMNVEV (reference sequence). The CDR3 covers 13 residues. The CDR3 region has the DNA TGTGCCAGCAGTCCCCCCAGCTCCTACGAGCAGTACTTC. It codes for CASSPPSSYEQYF.

The chain uses TRBV7-8 and TRBJ1-1; D is uncertain. With 4 bases removed from V and 7 bases from J, the gap between germline ends came to 16 bases. In germline, CDR1 is SGHVS, CDR2 FQNEAQ. The CDR3 totals 14 residues. CDR3 region: CASSSPLGADEAFF. CDR3 sequence (DNA): TGTGCCAGCAGCTCTCCCTTGGGAGCAGATGAAGCTTTCTTT.